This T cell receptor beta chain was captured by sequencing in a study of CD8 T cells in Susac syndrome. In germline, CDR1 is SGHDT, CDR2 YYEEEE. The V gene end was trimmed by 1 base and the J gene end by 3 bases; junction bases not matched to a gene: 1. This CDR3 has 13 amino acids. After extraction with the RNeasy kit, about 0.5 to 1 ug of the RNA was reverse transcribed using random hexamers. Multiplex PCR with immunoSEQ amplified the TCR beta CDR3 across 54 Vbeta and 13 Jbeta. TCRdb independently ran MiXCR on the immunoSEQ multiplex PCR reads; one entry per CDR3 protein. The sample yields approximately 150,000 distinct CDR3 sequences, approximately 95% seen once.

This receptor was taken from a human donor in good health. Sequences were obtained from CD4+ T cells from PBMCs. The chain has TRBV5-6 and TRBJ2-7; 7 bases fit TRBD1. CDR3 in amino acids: CASSLYRGYEQYF. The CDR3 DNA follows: TGTGCCAGCAGCTTGTACAGGGGCTACGAGCAGTACTTC.